This entry lists 29 T cell receptor beta chains sequenced from one sample in a study of post-analysis software for immune sequencing data. Whole-study results and caveats: In patients, roughly 5 TRBV segments were more frequent than in controls, with TRBV5-6, TRBV5-1 and TRBV20-1 among them.

Their antigens remain unidentified. Tagging with unique molecular identifiers was a feature of the TCR beta cDNA libraries. TCRdb independently ran MiXCR on the PCR reads; one entry per CDR3 protein. The sample lists roughly 620,000 distinct CDR3 sequences; around 40% were seen once. The specimen sequenced was blood. Receptors were obtained from a girl under 18 with multiple sclerosis.

The V call is TRBV5-1, the J call TRBJ2-7; possibly TRBD2 for D (6 bases). The J call may not be correct, given that the DNA end is closer to TRBJ2-5. Germline V gene lookup returns CDR1 SGHRS and CDR2 YFSETQ. This CDR3 comprises 17 residues. This CDR3 reads CASSRSGTGVEGETQYF. The CDR3 bases are TGCGCCAGCAGCAGGTCCGGGACTGGCGTTGAGGGAGAGACCCAGTACTTC.

For this clonotype: At one of its ends the junction is not consistent with the germline gene, which may arise from a read error. The chain joins TRBV24-1 to TRBJ2-5, with D uncertain. This CDR3 has 13 amino acids. CDR1 KGHDR and CDR2 SFDVKD come from the germline V gene. The CDR3 DNA reads TGTGCCACCAGCGATTTATTGACAGAGACCCAGTACTTC. Translated, it gives CATSDLLTETQYF.

The rearrangement uses TRBV12-3 or TRBV12-4 and TRBJ1-1; D is unresolved. V was pared by 7 bases and J by 1 base, with 13 bases between. The CDR3 loop spans 14 amino acids. The CDR3 DNA sequence: TGTGCCAGCAACGTAGGGTTCGGGAACACTGAAGCTTTCTTT. Protein product: CASNVGFGNTEAFF.

The V gene is TRBV19, the J gene TRBJ2-7; D call uncertain. The CDR3 covers 14 residues. Trimming stripped 4 bases from V and 0 bases from J, with 10 bases between. The germline V gene has CDR1 LNHDA and CDR2 SQIVND (reference sequence). In DNA form, the CDR3 reads TGTGCCAGTAGTAGCTACATGAGCTCCTACGAGCAGTACTTC. Its protein is CASSSYMSSYEQYF.

The chain has TRBV10-2 and TRBJ2-3, with a tentative D call TRBD1 (6 bases). Trimming took 7 bases from V and 2 from J, leaving 16 bases between them. The CDR3 contains 15 residues. In germline, CDR1 is WSHSY, CDR2 SAAADI. The CDR3 DNA reads as TGCGCCAGCAACGAAATAGGGGGATCCACAGATACGCAGTATTTT. It translates to CASNEIGGSTDTQYF.

This clonotype has a handful of counts. The V and J genes are TRBV6-4 and TRBJ2-3; unclear D gene. The CDR3 is 14 amino acids. The germline V gene has CDR1 MRHNA and CDR2 SNTAGT. V lost 3 bases, J lost 3 bases, and 10 bases lay in between. The CDR3 DNA reads TGTGCCAGCAGTGATTCTATAGGGACAGATACGCAGTATTTT. Its translation is CASSDSIGTDTQYF.

As concerns this clonotype: This may stem from a read error, because a much larger clone lies one nucleotide away. Here the CDR3 DNA reads TGCGCCAGCAGCCCGGGACTAGCGGTATACAATGAGCAGTACTTC. Translated: CASSPGLAVYNEQYF. The chain uses TRBV5-1 and TRBJ2-7; TRBD2 matches 11 bases. V was pared by 4 bases and J by 7 bases, with 10 bases of the junction left unmatched. Germline loops: CDR1 SGHRS, CDR2 YFSETQ. This CDR3 spans 15 amino acids.

The chain joins TRBV11-2 to TRBJ2-5; 7 nucleotides align to TRBD1. CDR3 length: 16 residues. The V gene end was trimmed by 5 bases and the J gene end by 4 bases; junction bases not matched to a gene: 13. In germline, CDR1 is SGHAT, CDR2 FQNNGV. The CDR3 nucleotides are TGTGCCAGCAGCCTTGGGACAGCGCTAGGGAGAGAGACCCAGTACTTC. This codes for CASSLGTALGRETQYF.

The rearrangement links TRBV6-1 to TRBJ2-2; D unresolved. This CDR3 is built from 15 residues. Germline V gene sequence: CDR1 MNHNS, CDR2 SASEGT. V was cut by 4 bases and J by 0 bases, with 9 bases left in between. CDR3 in amino acids: CASSVTYSNTGELFF. CDR3 nucleotides: TGTGCCAGCAGTGTTACCTATTCGAACACCGGGGAGCTGTTTTTT.

This chain uses TRBV12-3 or TRBV12-4 with TRBJ2-1; D gene unclear. The CDR3 contains 13 residues. V lost 6 bases to trimming and J lost 7 bases, with 13 bases between them. CDR3 DNA sequence: TGTGCCAGCAGCCTCTTGAAATGGAATGAGCAGTTCTTC. Protein product: CASSLLKWNEQFF.

The sample holds a few counts of this clonotype. This sequence joins TRBV6-6 and TRBJ2-5; TRBD2 matches 10 bases. Germline CDR1 is MNHNY and CDR2 is SVGAGI (reference sequence). Losses at the gene ends were 4 bases for V and 13 bases for J; bases not matched to a gene: 12. The CDR3 runs 14 residues. The DNA for the CDR3 is TGTGCCAGCAGTTCCCCAGCGGGAGGGCCAATAACGTACTTC. Translating it yields CASSSPAGGPITYF.

There are a few counts of this clonotype. The chain recombines TRBV5-1 with TRBJ2-7, with D unresolved. The germline CDR1 and CDR2 sequences are SGHRS and YFSETQ. Between the trimmed V and J ends, which lost 5 bases and 5 bases, there was a span of 17 bases. The CDR3 length is 14 residues. The CDR3 DNA reads TGCGCCAGCAGGCGGCAACCAGAGCGCGACGAGCAGTACTTC. This encodes CASRRQPERDEQYF.

The chain carries TRBV12-3 or TRBV12-4 and TRBJ2-1; 9 bases agree with TRBD2. The CDR3 length is 16 residues. The J segment lost 7 bases and the V segment lost 4 bases, leaving 11 bases of the junction unmatched. The DNA of the CDR3 is TGTGCCAGCAGTTCCCCAGGAAATAGCGGGAGTAATGAGCAGTTCTTC. This codes for CASSSPGNSGSNEQFF.

The V and J genes are TRBV28 and TRBJ1-5; the match to TRBD1 covers 7 bases. The CDR3 extends over 16 amino acids. Germline V gives CDR1 MDHEN, CDR2 SYDVKM. Losses at the gene ends were 5 bases for V and 2 bases for J; bases not matched to a gene: 9. The CDR3 DNA follows: TGTGCCAGCAGTCTCGGGACAGTGAGTGGCAATCAGCCCCAGCATTTT. Translated, it gives CASSLGTVSGNQPQHF.

This clonotype has more than one count but fewer than ten. The chain links TRBV5-1 to TRBJ2-1; TRBD1 is a possible D gene (5 bases). V was shortened by 7 bases and J by 6 bases, with 17 bases between the two germline ends. CDR3 length: 14 amino acids. CDR1 is SGHRS, CDR2 YFSETQ, per germline. The CDR3 nucleotides read TGCGCCAGCGGGGTGGGGCCAAAAGGCAATGAGCAGTTCTTC. The encoded protein is CASGVGPKGNEQFF.

The chain uses TRBV4-2 and TRBJ1-3; weak D call: TRBD1 (6 bases). The germline V gene encodes CDR1 LGHNA and CDR2 YNFKEQ. Trimming removed 4 bases from V and 2 bases from J, with 12 bases in between. CDR3 length: 15 amino acids. The CDR3 nucleotides read TGTGCCAGCAGCCCACGGACAGCAACTGGAAACACCATATATTTT. As protein: CASSPRTATGNTIYF.

V gene TRBV19 combines with J gene TRBJ1-5; the match to TRBD1 covers 11 bases. Looked up from germline, CDR1 is LNHDA and CDR2 is SQIVND (reference sequence). Unmatched junction bases numbered 4, after V lost 2 bases and J lost 4 bases. The CDR3 sequence is 16 residues long. CDR3 coding DNA: TGTGCCAGTAGTATATACGGGGACAGGGGGAATCAGCCCCAGCATTTT. This codes for CASSIYGDRGNQPQHF.

The V and J genes are TRBV20-1 and TRBJ1-2, with a weak D call TRBD1 (5 bases). The CDR3 is made up of 14 amino acids. Trimming took off 0 bases at V and 4 bases at J, with 12 bases between the two ends. Per germline, CDR1 DFQATT and CDR2 SNEGSKA (reference sequence). The CDR3 DNA is TGCAGTGCTAGAGATCAGGTCAGGGCCTATGGCTACACCTTC. The encoded protein is CSARDQVRAYGYTF.

In this sample, this clonotype turned up a few times. This rearrangement joins TRBV4-1 to TRBJ2-7, with 9 bases identical to TRBD2. The trim removed 0 bases at V and 2 bases at J, leaving 8 bases unmatched. Germline CDR1 reads MGHRA; CDR2 reads YSYEKL. CDR3 length: 17 amino acids. CDR3 DNA sequence: TGCGCCAGCAGCCAAGATTGGTCGGCTAGCGGGGCCTACGAGCAGTACTTC. Translating gives CASSQDWSASGAYEQYF.

A few counts support this clonotype. This rearrangement joins TRBV12-3 or TRBV12-4 to TRBJ2-1; D gene uncertain. This CDR3 region has 12 residues. Trimming pared 5 bases from V and 4 bases from J, leaving 6 bases between. This CDR3 reads CASSDGYNEQFF. For the CDR3, the DNA is TGTGCCAGCAGTGACGGGTACAATGAGCAGTTCTTC.

The genes are TRBV27 and TRBJ2-5, with D possibly matching TRBD1 (6 bases). This CDR3 contains 16 residues. Trimming pared 3 bases from V and 11 bases from J, leaving 25 bases between. The germline CDR1 and CDR2 sequences are MNHEY and SMNVEV (reference sequence). The CDR3 sequence is CASSFVFGTPKGEQYF. Here the CDR3 DNA reads TGTGCCAGCAGTTTCGTTTTCGGGACACCCAAAGGGGAGCAGTACTTC.

Details on this clonotype: The conserved phenylalanine or tryptophan normally closing the CDR3 is absent here, so this likely arose from a read error. The chain couples TRBV6-5 to TRBJ2-1; D is possibly TRBD2 (6 bases). Germline-derived CDR1 and CDR2 are MNHEY and SVGAGI. CDR3 length equals 13 residues. V lost 11 bases and J 4 bases, leaving 15 bases between the germline ends. DNA of the CDR3: TGTGCCCGCCCCCTGGGGGGATACAATGAGCAGTTCTGC. This sequence encodes CARPLGGYNEQFC.

This chain links TRBV7-8 with TRBJ1-1, with D possibly matching TRBD1 (6 bases). The germline CDR1 and CDR2 sequences are SGHVS and FQNEAQ. V was shortened by 1 base and J by 0 bases, with 18 bases between the two germline ends. This CDR3 is 18 amino acids long. As DNA, the CDR3 is TGTGCCAGCAGCTTAGAGGGAGGGGTCAGGGGATTGAACACTGAAGCTTTCTTT. This sequence encodes CASSLEGGVRGLNTEAFF.

The chain recombines TRBV6-1 with TRBJ2-1; D may be TRBD2 (5 bases). The CDR3 is 15 residues long. V lost 5 bases to trimming and J lost 7 bases, with 18 bases between them. CDR1 is MNHNS, CDR2 SASEGT, per germline. CDR3 protein: CASSLRRTQGNEQFF. The CDR3 bases are TGTGCCAGCAGTCTAAGGCGGACTCAAGGTAATGAGCAGTTCTTC.

This chain links TRBV12-3 or TRBV12-4 with TRBJ2-3; D not certain. The germline V and J ends were trimmed by 6 bases and 2 bases, with 27 bases remaining between them. The CDR3 covers 19 residues. The CDR3 is CASRSSVQNLWGNTDTQYF. The CDR3, as DNA: TGTGCCAGCAGGTCTTCTGTCCAAAATTTGTGGGGTAACACAGATACGCAGTATTTT.

This clonotype was recorded a few times. The V gene is TRBV20-1, the J gene TRBJ1-2; TRBD1 might be the D (6 bases). Germline V gives CDR1 DFQATT, CDR2 SNEGSKA (reference sequence). V was clipped by 6 bases and J by 4 bases, with 15 bases between them. This CDR3 region has 13 residues. DNA of the CDR3: TGCAGTGCAGCATTACAGGGAGGCTATGGCTACACCTTC. Translating it yields CSAALQGGYGYTF.

The chain couples TRBV10-3 to TRBJ1-5, with no clear D. This CDR3 comprises 16 residues. The germline CDR1 and CDR2 sequences are ENHRY and SYGVKD. V was clipped by 2 bases and J by 3 bases, with 14 bases between them. The CDR3 sequence is CAISEDGPTSNQPQHF. The CDR3 DNA is TGTGCCATCAGTGAGGACGGCCCGACTTCCAATCAGCCCCAGCATTTT.

V gene TRBV7-2 combines with J gene TRBJ1-2, with 7 bases fitting TRBD1. Trimming cost V 5 bases and J 4 bases; bases outside gene matches: 7. This CDR3 region has 14 residues. Per germline, CDR1 SGHTA and CDR2 FQGNSA. The CDR3 sequence: CASSPSRDSYGYTF. The CDR3 nucleotides read TGTGCCAGCAGCCCCAGCCGGGACAGCTATGGCTACACCTTC. The entire variable domain, with the rest obtained from reference TRBV7-2 and TRBJ1-2, is as follows: GAGVSQSPSNKVTEKGKDVELRCDPISGHTALYWYRQSLGQGLEFLIYFQGNSAPDKSGLPSDRFSAERTGGSVSTLTIQRTQQEDSAVYLCASSPSRDSYGYTFGSGTRLTVV.

This clonotype was found a few times. The genes are TRBV20-1 and TRBJ2-5, with D unresolved. The CDR3 has 13 residues. Germline values: CDR1 DFQATT, CDR2 SNEGSKA (reference sequence). Trimming took off 3 bases at V and 4 bases at J, with 12 bases between the two ends. The CDR3 sequence: CSARLGRRETQYF. As DNA, the CDR3 is TGCAGTGCTAGGCTCGGCCGGAGAGAGACCCAGTACTTC.